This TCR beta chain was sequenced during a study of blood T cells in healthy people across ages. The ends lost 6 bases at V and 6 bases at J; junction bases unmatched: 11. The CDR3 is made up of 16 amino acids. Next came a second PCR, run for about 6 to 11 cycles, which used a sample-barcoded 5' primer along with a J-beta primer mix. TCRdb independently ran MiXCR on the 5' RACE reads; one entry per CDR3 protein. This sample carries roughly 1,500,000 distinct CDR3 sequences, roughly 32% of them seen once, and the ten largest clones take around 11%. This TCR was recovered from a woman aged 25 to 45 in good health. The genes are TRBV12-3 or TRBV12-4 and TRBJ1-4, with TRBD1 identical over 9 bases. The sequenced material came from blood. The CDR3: CASRPLTGTGHEKLFF. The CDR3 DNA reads TGTGCCAGCAGGCCACTCACCGGGACAGGGCATGAAAAACTGTTTTTT.